The 27 T cell receptor beta chains presented below share a single source sample, sequenced in a study of cytomegalovirus exposure and HLA in healthy donors. The PCR was carried out with 60 Vbeta primers and 13 Jbeta primers. Assay: immunoSEQ multiplex PCR; the TCRdb copy retains only in-frame clones and omits some. The sample records tens of thousands of clones, 60% to 70% being singletons. The specimen was PBMCs. Source of these receptors: a woman in her thirties in good health and CMV-seronegative.

This clone has more than one count but fewer than ten. This chain connects TRBV30 to TRBJ2-2; D possibly corresponds to TRBD1 (5 bases). The germline V gene has CDR1 GTSNPN and CDR2 SVGIG (reference sequence). The V end was cut by 2 bases, the J end by 3 bases, with 25 bases between. The CDR3 contains 19 residues. Here the CDR3 reads CAWSYPLFDRNQYTGELFF. Written as DNA, the CDR3 is TGTGCCTGGAGTTACCCCTTATTTGACAGAAACCAGTACACCGGGGAGCTGTTTTTT.

Only a few counts were recorded for this clone. The genes are TRBV19 and TRBJ2-1; TRBD2 aligns across 16 bases. The CDR3 sequence is 15 residues long. The germline gives CDR1 LNHDA, CDR2 SQIVND (reference sequence). V shed 4 bases and J 9 bases; nucleotides not matched to a gene: 3. CDR3 nucleotides: TGTGCCAGTAGTAAAGGGACTAGCGGGAGGGGTGAGCAGTTCTTC. This encodes CASSKGTSGRGEQFF.

The chain combines TRBV7-2 with TRBJ2-5; D unclear. In germline, CDR1 is SGHTA, CDR2 FQGNSA. The CDR3 loop spans 17 amino acids. Between the trimmed V and J ends, which lost 1 base and 0 bases, there was a span of 15 bases. CDR3 bases: TGTGCCAGCAGCTTAGAATCAAGCCAGGTGTACCAAGAGACCCAGTACTTC. It codes for CASSLESSQVYQETQYF.

The chain combines TRBV12-5 with TRBJ2-3; a weak D match, TRBD2 (6 bases). This CDR3 is 16 amino acids long. Germline V gene lookup returns CDR1 LGHNT and CDR2 FRNRAP. With 0 bases removed from V and 4 bases from J, the gap between germline ends came to 14 bases. This CDR3 reads CASGLVLSTGADTQYF. The CDR3, as DNA: TGTGCTAGTGGTTTGGTACTATCGACGGGGGCAGATACGCAGTATTTT.

This clone was counted only a few times. The genes are TRBV27 and TRBJ2-1; 8 bases fit TRBD1. After removal of 5 bases from V and 2 bases from J, the junction contained 8 bases not matched to a gene. The CDR3 runs 16 residues. CDR1 and CDR2 (germline): MNHEY, SMNVEV (reference sequence). The CDR3, as DNA: TGTGCCAGCAGTCCACAGGGACAGGCCCCCTACAATGAGCAGTTCTTC. Translated: CASSPQGQAPYNEQFF.

CDR3 coding DNA: TGTGCCAGCACCGAAACGGGAACTGGAAACAATGAGCAGTTCTTC. Translated, it gives CASTETGTGNNEQFF. This rearrangement joins TRBV25-1 to TRBJ2-1; D is possibly TRBD2 (5 bases). In germline, CDR1 is MGHDK, CDR2 SYGVNS. The germline V and J ends were trimmed by 7 bases and 5 bases, with 18 bases remaining between them. This CDR3 is 15 amino acids long.

This chain links TRBV6-1 with TRBJ1-6, with D perhaps matching TRBD1 (5 bases). The V end lost 0 bases, the J end lost 15 bases, and 18 bases lay between the germline ends. Germline V gene sequence: CDR1 MNHNS, CDR2 SASEGT. The CDR3 runs to 15 residues. The CDR3 nucleotides are TGTGCCAGCAGTGAAGCGGGGGGGACTCAGCTTCGCCTCCACTTT. Translation: CASSEAGGTQLRLHF.

V usage is TRBV10-3 and J usage is TRBJ1-1; TRBD1 matches at 11 bases. Germline-derived CDR1 and CDR2 are ENHRY and SYGVKD. J lost 10 bases, V lost 2 bases, and 9 bases had no gene match. The CDR3 consists of 15 residues. The CDR3 reads CAISEGGDRGSGAFF. The CDR3 region has the DNA TGTGCCATCAGTGAGGGCGGGGACAGGGGGTCGGGAGCTTTCTTT.

This clone is a singleton in its sample. V is TRBV14 and J is TRBJ2-5, with TRBD2 matching over 11 bases. The CDR3 is 16 amino acids. Per the germline V gene, CDR1 is SGHDN and CDR2 is FVKESK. Unmatched junction bases numbered 7, after V lost 3 bases and J lost 4 bases. The CDR3 loop is CASSQRLAGFGETQYF. As DNA, the CDR3 is TGTGCCAGCAGCCAGAGACTAGCGGGGTTCGGAGAGACCCAGTACTTC.

The V gene is TRBV5-1, the J gene TRBJ2-7, with TRBD2 matching over 8 bases. The V gene's germline CDR1 is SGHRS and CDR2 YFSETQ. Trimming took 0 bases from V and 2 from J; bases not matched to a gene: 1. CDR3 length: 14 amino acids. The CDR3 loop reads CASSLVGGAYEQYF. The CDR3 DNA follows: TGCGCCAGCAGCTTGGTCGGGGGGGCCTACGAGCAGTACTTC. The variable domain in full, completed from reference TRBV5-1 and TRBJ2-7, reads KAGVTQTPRYLIKTRGQQVTLSCSPISGHRSVSWYQQTPGQGLQFLFEYFSETQRNKGNFPGRFSGRQFSNSRSEMNVSTLELGDSALYLCASSLVGGAYEQYFGPGTRLTVT.

The V gene is TRBV2, the J gene TRBJ1-2; 9 bases are a match to TRBD1. Germline CDR1 and CDR2: SNHLY and FYNNEI. This CDR3 spans 15 amino acids. The V segment lost 7 bases and the J segment 5 bases; nucleotides outside the gene matches: 11. The CDR3 nucleotides read TGTGCCAGCACCCAATGGGGACAGGGATCATATGGCTACACCTTC. Encoded protein: CASTQWGQGSYGYTF.

This chain uses TRBV6-6 with TRBJ1-1; TRBD1 matches at 9 bases. The CDR3 is made up of 15 amino acids. Germline CDR1 and CDR2: MNHNY and SVGAGI (reference sequence). V gave up 6 bases and J gave up 5 bases; unmatched junction bases: 10. CDR3 loop: CASRDTGGFLTEAFF. The DNA of the CDR3 is TGTGCCAGCAGAGACACAGGGGGCTTTTTGACTGAAGCTTTCTTT.

This sequence joins TRBV6-1 and TRBJ1-2; a weak D match, TRBD1 (6 bases). Germline lookup yields CDR1 MNHNS and CDR2 SASEGT. The CDR3 runs 13 residues. The V end was cut by 6 bases, the J end by 0 bases, with 8 bases between. Written as DNA, the CDR3 is TGTGCCAGCAGCAGGACAGCTAACTATGGCTACACCTTC. Amino acids: CASSRTANYGYTF.

This chain joins TRBV6-5 and TRBJ2-7; D is possibly TRBD2 (6 bases). The germline V and J ends were trimmed by 2 bases and 3 bases, with 14 bases remaining between them. The CDR3 spans 15 residues. Germline lookup yields CDR1 MNHEY and CDR2 SVGAGI. CDR3 in amino acids: CASSYGGTGFYEQYF. The CDR3 coding sequence is TGTGCCAGCAGTTACGGTGGGACTGGCTTCTACGAGCAGTACTTC.

This clone was detected only a few times. CDR3 protein: CASSLTSGANYGYTF. The CDR3 DNA follows: TGTGCCAGCAGCCTCACTTCGGGGGCTAACTATGGCTACACCTTC. The gene calls are TRBV6-5 and TRBJ1-2; D may be TRBD1 (5 bases). CDR1 and CDR2 from the germline V gene are MNHEY and SVGAGI. Trimming took off 6 bases at V and 0 bases at J, with 14 bases between the two ends. The CDR3 consists of 15 residues.

The genes are TRBV5-1 and TRBJ1-1; possible D gene TRBD1, 5 bases. This CDR3 spans 15 amino acids. V dropped 0 bases and J dropped 4 bases, with 13 bases sitting between them. Looked up from germline, CDR1 is SGHRS and CDR2 is YFSETQ. CDR3 coding DNA: TGCGCCAGCAGCTTGGGCAGGGTGGGTAGCACTGAAGCTTTCTTT. This encodes CASSLGRVGSTEAFF.

The chain employs TRBV5-1 and TRBJ2-2, with 8 bases aligning to TRBD2. Losses at the gene ends were 2 bases for V and 6 bases for J; bases not matched to a gene: 3. The CDR3 covers 14 residues. Germline CDR1 reads SGHRS; CDR2 reads YFSETQ. Here the CDR3 DNA reads TGCGCCAGCAGCTTAGCGGGAGCGGCCGGGGAGCTGTTTTTT. It specifies CASSLAGAAGELFF.

V usage is TRBV4-3 and J usage is TRBJ1-4, with D hard to call. The length of the CDR3 is 16 residues. Trimming pared 3 bases from V and 4 bases from J, leaving 15 bases between. Germline lookup yields CDR1 LGHNA and CDR2 YSLEER. The CDR3 DNA reads TGCGCCAGCAGCCAGGATCCAGACGGAGTTAATGAAAAACTGTTTTTT. This translates into CASSQDPDGVNEKLFF.

The chain links TRBV7-2 to TRBJ2-3, with TRBD2 matching 7 bases. V trimming: 3 bases; J trimming: 0 bases; junction bases outside the gene matches: 3. The CDR3 spans 15 residues. Germline CDR1 reads SGHTA; CDR2 reads FQGNSA. The CDR3 sequence is CASSLSGGSTDTQYF. The CDR3 nucleotides read TGTGCCAGCAGCTTGTCCGGGGGGAGCACAGATACGCAGTATTTT.

The V and J genes are TRBV6-5 and TRBJ2-3; maybe TRBD2 (5 bases). The CDR3 is made up of 13 amino acids. Per germline, CDR1 MNHEY and CDR2 SVGAGI. V gave up 8 bases and J gave up 4 bases, with 13 bases separating them. The DNA of the CDR3 is TGTGCCAGCGTAAACCCGGGATCAGATACGCAGTATTTT. This codes for CASVNPGSDTQYF.

This chain joins TRBV2 and TRBJ2-2; 9 bases match TRBD1. This CDR3 has 14 residues. The junction had 8 bases not matched to a gene; V was cut back by 7 bases and J by 8 bases. Germline V CDR1 and CDR2: SNHLY, FYNNEI. CDR3 DNA sequence: TGTGCCAGCACCGGACAGGGGATATTGGGGGAGCTGTTTTTT. Encoded protein: CASTGQGILGELFF.

The rearrangement joins TRBV7-8 to TRBJ2-6, with TRBD1 as a possible D gene (5 bases). Trimming took off 8 bases at V and 2 bases at J, with 10 bases between the two ends. Germline V CDR1 and CDR2: SGHVS, FQNEAQ. There are 14 residues in the CDR3. Written as DNA, the CDR3 is TGTGCCAGCTTAGGGGTAGCTGGGGCCAACGTCCTGACTTTC. This sequence encodes CASLGVAGANVLTF.

The chain uses TRBV6-5 and TRBJ1-3; maybe TRBD1 (6 bases). V lost 6 bases and J 0 bases, leaving 12 bases between the germline ends. Germline V gives CDR1 MNHEY, CDR2 SVGAGI. The CDR3 loop spans 15 amino acids. The CDR3: CASRRQANSGNTIYF. The CDR3 DNA reads as TGTGCCAGCAGAAGACAGGCGAACTCTGGAAACACCATATATTTT.

J is TRBJ1-5 and V is TRBV4-1; tentative D call: TRBD1 (6 bases). Trimming pared 0 bases from V and 4 bases from J, leaving 13 bases between. The CDR3 length is 16 residues. Germline values: CDR1 MGHRA, CDR2 YSYEKL. CDR3 loop: CASSQDGRGLNQPQHF. The CDR3 DNA sequence: TGCGCCAGCAGCCAAGACGGGAGGGGGTTAAATCAGCCCCAGCATTTT.

The chain has TRBV27 and TRBJ2-1, with TRBD2 as a possible D gene (6 bases). The length of the CDR3 is 16 residues. CDR1 is MNHEY and CDR2 is SMNVEV in the germline V gene (reference sequence). The V and J ends lost 2 bases and 2 bases respectively, with 13 bases between them. The CDR3 here is CASSLPPRGPYNEQFF. The CDR3 DNA sequence: TGTGCCAGCAGTTTACCCCCGCGGGGCCCCTACAATGAGCAGTTCTTC.

The chain combines TRBV5-1 with TRBJ1-2, with 7 bases that match TRBD1. The ends lost 4 bases at V and 0 bases at J; junction bases unmatched: 6. CDR1 and CDR2 from the germline V gene are SGHRS and YFSETQ. CDR3 length: 15 amino acids. The CDR3 region is CASSLGTETNYGYTF. CDR3 sequence (DNA): TGCGCCAGCAGCCTAGGGACAGAGACTAACTATGGCTACACCTTC.

This clone was seen more than once but under ten times. The chain is built from TRBV11-3 and TRBJ2-1; a possible D gene is TRBD2 (6 bases). The CDR3 contains 15 residues. Per the germline V gene, CDR1 is SGHNT and CDR2 is YENEEA. The V gene lost 5 bases and the J gene lost 5 bases, with 16 bases spanning the gap. The CDR3 DNA is TGTGCCAGCAGCACGCGGACTATGGGCCACAATGAGCAGTTCTTC. Amino acid sequence: CASSTRTMGHNEQFF.